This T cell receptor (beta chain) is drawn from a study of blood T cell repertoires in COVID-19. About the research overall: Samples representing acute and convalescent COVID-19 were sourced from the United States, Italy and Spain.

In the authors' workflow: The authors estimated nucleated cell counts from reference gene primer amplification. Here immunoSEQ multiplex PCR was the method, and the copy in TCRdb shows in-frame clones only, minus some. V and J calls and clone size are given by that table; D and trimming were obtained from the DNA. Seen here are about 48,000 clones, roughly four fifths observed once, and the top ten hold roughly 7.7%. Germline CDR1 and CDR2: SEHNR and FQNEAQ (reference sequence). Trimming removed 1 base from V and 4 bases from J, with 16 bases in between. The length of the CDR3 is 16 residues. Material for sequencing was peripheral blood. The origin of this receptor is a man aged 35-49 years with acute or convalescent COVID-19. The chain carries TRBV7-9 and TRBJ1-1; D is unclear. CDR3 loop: CASSLGPAFRSTEAFF. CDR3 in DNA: TGTGCCAGCAGCTTAGGGCCAGCCTTTCGGAGCACTGAAGCTTTCTTT.